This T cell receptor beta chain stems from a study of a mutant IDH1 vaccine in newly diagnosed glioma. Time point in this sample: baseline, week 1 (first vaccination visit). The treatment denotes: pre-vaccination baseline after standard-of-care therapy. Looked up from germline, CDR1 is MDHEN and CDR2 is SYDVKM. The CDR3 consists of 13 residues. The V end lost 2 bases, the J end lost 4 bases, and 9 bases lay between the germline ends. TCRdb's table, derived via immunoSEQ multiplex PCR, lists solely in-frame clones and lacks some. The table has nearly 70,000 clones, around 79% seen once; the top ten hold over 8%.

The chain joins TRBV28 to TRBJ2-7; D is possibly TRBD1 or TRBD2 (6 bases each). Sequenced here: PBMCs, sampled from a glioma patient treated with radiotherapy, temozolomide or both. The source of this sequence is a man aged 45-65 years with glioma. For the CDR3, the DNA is TGTGCCAGCAGTTTACCGGGGGCGTACGAGCAGTACTTC. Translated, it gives CASSLPGAYEQYF.